The 9 T cell receptor beta chains presented below share a single source sample, sequenced in a study of metastatic and nonmetastatic thyroid tumors (dated by TCRdb to 2020 to 2022). The library was prepared using PCR. Sequencing was performed on an Illumina HiSeq 4000. The public reads were run again by TCRdb, first through fastp at Q25 and then through MiXCR, and only productive beta chains were kept. In all, the sample holds about 20,000 clones, and more than 10% of those were seen once. The ten most abundant clones make up roughly 6.4% of the sample. Before undergoing thyroid surgery, none of the patients had been given any kind of treatment. Sequences were obtained from blood. Receptors were obtained from a male donor with papillary thyroid cancer or a benign thyroid nodule (not recorded which). Some clones in this sample may be carry-over from other donors' samples.

This clone was recorded at least ten times. The chain combines TRBV6-5 with TRBJ2-2; D uncertain. V lost 0 bases and J 2 bases, leaving 1 base between the germline ends. The CDR3 is 13 residues long. The germline gives CDR1 MNHEY, CDR2 SVGAGI. For the CDR3, the DNA is TGTGCCAGCAGTTACTCCAACACCGGGGAGCTGTTTTTT. It translates to CASSYSNTGELFF.

J is TRBJ2-7 and V is TRBV9; the D gene is possibly TRBD1 (6 bases). This CDR3 is 14 amino acids long. Per the germline V gene, CDR1 is SGDLS and CDR2 is YYNGEE. Trimming pared 1 base from V and 5 bases from J, leaving 13 bases between. CDR3 DNA: TGTGCCAGCAGCGTATCTGCAGGGGTCCACGAGCAGTACTTC. Translation gives CASSVSAGVHEQYF. The whole variable domain, remainder taken from reference TRBV9 and TRBJ2-7, is DSGVTQTPKHLITATGQRVTLRCSPRSGDLSVYWYQQSLDQGLQFLIQYYNGEERAKGNILERFSAQQFPDLHSELNLSSLELGDSALYFCASSVSAGVHEQYFGPGTRLTVT.

This chain uses TRBV2 with TRBJ2-6; 8 nucleotides line up with TRBD1. V lost 5 bases and J lost 2; bases outside the gene matches: 2. The germline CDR1 and CDR2 sequences are SNHLY and FYNNEI. CDR3 length: 15 amino acids. The CDR3, as DNA: TGTGCCAGCAGTATACAGGGGGCTGGGGCCAACGTCCTGACTTTC. It translates to CASSIQGAGANVLTF.

There are many counts of this clone. The chain joins TRBV3-1 to TRBJ2-1; D possibly corresponds to TRBD2 (5 bases). This CDR3 is 13 amino acids long. The V end lost 0 bases, the J end lost 8 bases, and 8 bases lay between the germline ends. The germline V gene encodes CDR1 LGHDT and CDR2 YNNKEL (reference sequence). CDR3 protein: CASSQDTRYEQFF. CDR3 nucleotides: TGTGCCAGCAGCCAAGATACTAGATATGAGCAGTTCTTC.

This clone is medium-sized within its sample. The rearrangement uses TRBV28 and TRBJ1-2; 9 bases are shared with TRBD1. Trimming cost V 6 bases and J 8 bases; bases outside gene matches: 16. Germline V gene sequence: CDR1 MDHEN, CDR2 SYDVKM. The CDR3 totals 16 residues. The CDR3 region is CASSLMEPGQGGGYTF. The CDR3 DNA reads as TGTGCCAGCAGCCTAATGGAACCGGGACAGGGAGGAGGCTACACCTTC.

This clone was seen at least ten times. V and J are TRBV14 and TRBJ2-2; no firm D call. With 1 base removed from V and 4 bases from J, the gap between germline ends came to 7 bases. This CDR3 region has 14 residues. Germline V gives CDR1 SGHDN, CDR2 FVKESK. In DNA form, the CDR3 reads TGTGCCAGCAGCCAAGTTCGAGTCACCGGGGAGCTGTTTTTT. This codes for CASSQVRVTGELFF.

This clone was observed a few times. Germline is not matched at one junction end, which may reflect a read error. J is TRBJ2-3 and V is TRBV28, with TRBD2 matching over 11 bases. This CDR3 is 16 amino acids long. CDR1 and CDR2 (germline): MDHEN, SYDVKM. The CDR3 coding sequence is TGTGCCAGCAGTTCCCAACTAGCGGGAGACACAGATACGCAGTGTTTT. Residues: CASSSQLAGDTDTQCF. The full variable domain, rest sourced from reference TRBV28 and TRBJ2-3, is DVKVTQSSRYLVKRTGEKVFLECVQDMDHENMFWYRQDPGLGLRLIYFSYDVKMKEKGDIPEGYSVSREKKERFSLILESASTNQTSMYLCASSSQLAGDTDTQCFGPGTRLTVL.

This clone occurred a few times. This chain connects TRBV28 to TRBJ1-2; D is unclear. Trimming pared 7 bases from V and 6 bases from J, leaving 9 bases between. The CDR3 has 11 amino acids. Germline CDR1 and CDR2: MDHEN and SYDVKM. The CDR3 loop is CASIDIDGYTF. CDR3 DNA sequence: TGTGCCAGCATAGATATCGATGGCTACACCTTC.

This clone was seen many times. J is TRBJ2-1 and V is TRBV19, with 11 positions matching TRBD2. V lost 5 bases, J lost 4 bases, and 13 bases stayed unmatched. Germline V gene lookup returns CDR1 LNHDA and CDR2 SQIVND (reference sequence). The CDR3 is 18 residues long. The CDR3 reads CASSYPSASGRIYNEQFF. The CDR3 nucleotides are TGTGCCAGTAGTTACCCCAGCGCTAGCGGGAGGATATACAATGAGCAGTTCTTC.